The next 19 T cell receptor beta chains were all read from a single sample in a study of human versus mouse CDR3 diversity and MHC coevolution (dated by TCRdb to between 2016 and 2019). Library preparation employed the immunoSEQ multiplex PCR assay. Held by TCRdb, this immuneACCESS table contains in-frame sequences only and omits some clones. Under half of the omission traces to an unresolved V gene where checked; the cause of the rest is unknown. In this sample the table shows 50,000 to 65,000 clones, around 94% of which occur a single time. The top ten clones comprise over 15% of the sample. Sequenced material: naive CD4+ T cells from blood. This specimen's cell subset or site label, interpreted: CD45RO-negative CD62L-positive naive CD4 T cells. These TCRs come from a person aged 55 to 75 in good health.

This sequence joins TRBV18 and TRBJ2-5, with D maybe TRBD1 (5 bases). The DNA end is more similar to TRBJ2-7, so the J call may be wrong. The length of the CDR3 is 14 residues. Germline CDR1 KGHSH, CDR2 LQKENI. In DNA form, the CDR3 reads TGTGCCAGCTCAGATGACAGCAAACACTACGAGCAGTACTTC. The encoded protein is CASSDDSKHYEQYF.

The V call is TRBV19, the J call TRBJ2-7; 7 nucleotides match TRBD1. The CDR3 extends over 14 amino acids. Germline V gene data show CDR1 as LNHDA and CDR2 as SQIVND (reference sequence). V trimming: 10 bases; J trimming: 5 bases; junction bases outside the gene matches: 14. The CDR3: CATSRDSNANEQYF. The DNA of the CDR3 is TGTGCCACGTCCCGGGACAGTAACGCTAACGAGCAGTACTTC.

The table lists this clone with a few counts. The genes are TRBV18 and TRBJ1-2; 8 nucleotides align to TRBD1. J lost 5 bases, V lost 2 bases, and 1 base had no gene match. Germline V gene data show CDR1 as KGHSH and CDR2 as LQKENI. CDR3 length: 13 amino acids. In DNA form, the CDR3 reads TGTGCCAGCTCACCAGACAGGGGATATGGCTACACCTTC. Its translation: CASSPDRGYGYTF.

The V call is TRBV7-8, the J call TRBJ1-5; possibly TRBD1 for D (5 bases). CDR3 length: 13 amino acids. Germline CDR1 SGHVS, CDR2 FQNEAQ. Trimming stripped 5 bases from V and 5 bases from J, with 10 bases between. The CDR3 nucleotides are TGTGCCAGCAGCCCCACGGGGGATCAGCCCCAGCATTTT. Amino acids: CASSPTGDQPQHF.

This clone was counted once. The chain links TRBV27 to TRBJ2-5, with D possibly TRBD2 on 6 matching bases. The J call may be in error: the DNA end matches TRBJ2-7 better. This CDR3 has 16 residues. The germline V gene has CDR1 MNHEY and CDR2 SMNVEV (reference sequence). The CDR3 reads CASSTVRGSFPYEQYF. The CDR3 DNA reads TGTGCCAGCAGCACGGTTCGGGGGAGTTTCCCCTACGAGCAGTACTTC.

The rearrangement links TRBV10-2 to TRBJ2-3; D uncertain. The germline CDR1 and CDR2 sequences are WSHSY and SAAADI. The CDR3 runs 14 residues. The V and J ends lost 6 bases and 2 bases respectively, with 12 bases between them. The chain's CDR3 is CASRQFRNTDTQYF. The CDR3 DNA sequence: TGCGCCAGCAGACAGTTCCGTAACACAGATACGCAGTATTTT.

This clone showed up just once. The rearrangement joins TRBV9 to TRBJ2-3; 11 bases are shared with TRBD2. With V trimmed by 2 bases and J by 8 bases, 7 bases remained unmatched. There are 15 residues in the CDR3. Germline V gives CDR1 SGDLS, CDR2 YYNGEE. In DNA, the CDR3 is TGTGCCAGCAGCGTTTTAGCGGGAGGGCCAGGTACGCAGTATTTT. The encoded protein is CASSVLAGGPGTQYF.

The V and J genes are TRBV7-9 and TRBJ2-3; D may be TRBD1 (6 bases). This CDR3 comprises 15 residues. Germline CDR1 is SEHNR and CDR2 is FQNEAQ (reference sequence). With 1 base removed from V and 5 bases from J, the gap between germline ends came to 13 bases. The CDR3 nucleotides are TGTGCCAGCAGCTTAGACGGAAGAGGGGGAGATACGCAGTATTTT. Translating it yields CASSLDGRGGDTQYF.

Points on this clone: Other DNA sequences from this sample encode an identical CDR3 as well. The chain carries TRBV6-5 and TRBJ2-7; TRBD2 matches at 10 bases. The trim removed 0 bases at V and 3 bases at J, leaving 2 bases unmatched. CDR3 length: 15 amino acids. Germline CDR1 reads MNHEY; CDR2 reads SVGAGI. CDR3 in amino acids: CASSYSASGSYEQYF. In DNA, the CDR3 is TGTGCCAGCAGTTACTCGGCTAGCGGGAGCTACGAGCAGTACTTC.

The chain combines TRBV9 with TRBJ2-1, with D possibly TRBD1 on 6 matching bases. CDR1 SGDLS and CDR2 YYNGEE come from the germline V gene. This CDR3 is built from 15 residues. Trimming shortened V by 4 bases and J by 9 bases, and 20 bases separated the two germline ends. The DNA for the CDR3 is TGTGCCAGCAGCCAGAACTGGGACCCACAGGGTGAGCAGTTCTTC. It translates to CASSQNWDPQGEQFF.

The J gene is TRBJ2-5, the V gene TRBV14; D uncertain. The DNA end lines up better with TRBJ2-7; the J call may be wrong. This CDR3 is built from 11 residues. In germline, CDR1 is SGHDN, CDR2 FVKESK. DNA of the CDR3: TGTGCCAGCAGCCGCTCCTACGAGCAGTACTTC. Protein: CASSRSYEQYF.

V gene TRBV6-5 combines with J gene TRBJ1-2, with unresolved D. Germline V gene sequence: CDR1 MNHEY, CDR2 SVGAGI. V gave up 0 bases and J gave up 8 bases, with 13 bases separating them. This CDR3 spans 14 amino acids. The CDR3 spells CASSYSTEGGGYTF. CDR3 DNA sequence: TGTGCCAGCAGTTACTCGACGGAGGGCGGCGGCTACACCTTC.

This rearrangement joins TRBV7-3 to TRBJ2-7; D is unclear. CDR3 length equals 14 residues. Per the germline V gene, CDR1 is SGHTA and CDR2 is FQGTGA. V dropped 1 base and J dropped 2 bases, with 9 bases sitting between them. Here the CDR3 DNA reads TGTGCCAGCAGCTTAAAAGCAGGCCCCTACGAGCAGTACTTC. Translated: CASSLKAGPYEQYF.

The V gene is TRBV5-1, the J gene TRBJ1-1; weak D call: TRBD1 (6 bases). Germline lookup yields CDR1 SGHRS and CDR2 YFSETQ. The CDR3 extends over 14 amino acids. The V gene lost 0 bases and the J gene lost 5 bases, with 11 bases spanning the gap. As DNA, the CDR3 is TGCGCCAGCAGCTTGGTACAGGGCAGGACTGAAGCTTTCTTT. It encodes CASSLVQGRTEAFF.

This sequence joins TRBV25-1 and TRBJ2-7; 7 positions match TRBD1. From germline, CDR1 is MGHDK and CDR2 SYGVNS. The CDR3 runs 17 residues. With 6 bases clipped from V and 0 bases from J, the junction kept 14 bases outside the gene matches. CDR3 sequence reads: CASRPPAGTESSYEQYF. DNA for the CDR3: TGTGCCAGCAGACCTCCCGCCGGGACAGAGAGCTCCTACGAGCAGTACTTC.

The chain links TRBV9 to TRBJ2-2, with TRBD2 as a possible D gene (6 bases). V lost 0 bases and J 8 bases, leaving 20 bases between the germline ends. Germline values: CDR1 SGDLS, CDR2 YYNGEE. The CDR3 loop spans 17 amino acids. DNA of the CDR3: TGTGCCAGCAGCGTAGCGGATAGCGGCGACACGGGGGGGGAGCTGTTTTTT. It codes for CASSVADSGDTGGELFF.

The chain is built from TRBV7-3 and TRBJ2-2, with 9 positions matching TRBD2. Trimming took 4 bases from V and 8 from J; bases not matched to a gene: 8. Germline values: CDR1 SGHTA, CDR2 FQGTGA. The CDR3 loop spans 15 amino acids. The CDR3 DNA sequence: TGTGCCAGCAGCTCCCGGACTAGCGTCACTGGGGAGCTGTTTTTT. This encodes CASSSRTSVTGELFF.

The rearrangement joins TRBV6-4 to TRBJ2-3; TRBD1 matches at 8 bases. CDR1 MRHNA and CDR2 SNTAGT come from the germline V gene. The CDR3 covers 14 residues. Unmatched junction bases numbered 6, after V lost 5 bases and J lost 5 bases. This CDR3 reads CASSSDREKDTQYF. CDR3 nucleotides: TGTGCCAGCAGTTCGGACAGGGAGAAAGATACGCAGTATTTT.

The V gene is TRBV5-1, the J gene TRBJ2-7, with a possible D match to TRBD2 (5 bases). Per the germline V gene, CDR1 is SGHRS and CDR2 is YFSETQ. The germline V and J ends were trimmed by 0 bases and 4 bases, with 8 bases remaining between them. This CDR3 has 13 amino acids. The DNA for the CDR3 is TGCGCCAGCAGCTTGGAACTAGTGTACGAGCAGTACTTC. Amino acid sequence: CASSLELVYEQYF. Together with reference TRBV5-1 and TRBJ2-7, the CDR3 gives the full variable domain: KAGVTQTPRYLIKTRGQQVTLSCSPISGHRSVSWYQQTPGQGLQFLFEYFSETQRNKGNFPGRFSGRQFSNSRSEMNVSTLELGDSALYLCASSLELVYEQYFGPGTRLTVT.